Below are 16 T cell receptor beta chains sequenced from a single sample in a study of identical twins. TCRdb used MiXCR to reprocess the 5' RACE reads, holding one entry per CDR3 protein. The table records hundreds of thousands of distinct CDR3 sequences, approximately 13% of them present only once. Another study also made use of these data, one on yellow fever vaccine responses in identical twins.

The sequenced sample was CD8+ T cells sorted from blood. The source is a woman younger than 30 in good health.

This clonotype came up many times. This chain connects TRBV4-1 to TRBJ1-5; TRBD1 matches 12 bases. The V gene's germline CDR1 is MGHRA and CDR2 YSYEKL. The CDR3 extends over 17 amino acids. Trimming took 4 bases from V and 6 from J; bases not matched to a gene: 10. The DNA for the CDR3 is TGCGCCAGCAGCCTTTTTGGGACAGGGGGCGAGGTTCAGCCCCAGCATTTT. Its translation is CASSLFGTGGEVQPQHF.

This clonotype was counted at least ten times. The chain recombines TRBV7-9 with TRBJ2-3, with 7 positions matching TRBD2. With 5 bases clipped from V and 6 bases from J, the junction kept 8 bases outside the gene matches. Germline V gives CDR1 SEHNR, CDR2 FQNEAQ (reference sequence). The CDR3 sequence is 14 residues long. CDR3 region: CASSPREAGDTQYF. CDR3 in DNA: TGTGCCAGCAGCCCCCGGGAAGCGGGGGATACGCAGTATTTT.

The CDR3 loop reads CASSFGGLSYEQYF. The DNA for the CDR3 is TGTGCCAGCAGCTTCGGGGGACTCTCCTACGAGCAGTACTTC. The chain joins TRBV7-9 to TRBJ2-7, with D perhaps matching TRBD2 (6 bases). Germline V gene data show CDR1 as SEHNR and CDR2 as FQNEAQ (reference sequence). The CDR3 loop spans 14 amino acids. The V and J ends lost 3 bases and 0 bases respectively, with 9 bases between them.

This clonotype was detected a few times. The chain carries TRBV10-3 and TRBJ2-7; TRBD1 might be the D (5 bases). Trimming took 7 bases from V and 3 from J, leaving 13 bases between them. The germline V gene encodes CDR1 ENHRY and CDR2 SYGVKD. CDR3 size: 13 residues. CDR3 in DNA: TGTGCCATCACTTCCGGACACAGCTACGAGCAGTACTTC. Translating gives CAITSGHSYEQYF.

The chain carries TRBV2 and TRBJ2-5; D is perhaps TRBD2 (6 bases). The CDR3 is 12 amino acids. The V gene lost 7 bases and the J gene lost 5 bases, with 11 bases spanning the gap. Per germline, CDR1 SNHLY and CDR2 FYNNEI. The CDR3 DNA is TGTGCCAGCATCGGGGGAGTGGAGACCCAGTACTTC. This encodes CASIGGVETQYF.

The sample holds many counts of this clonotype. The rearrangement joins TRBV4-2 to TRBJ2-1; a possible D gene is TRBD2 (6 bases). Germline values: CDR1 LGHNA, CDR2 YNFKEQ. Deletions cut 0 bases from V and 4 bases from J, with 16 bases between. The CDR3 is 17 residues long. The CDR3 sequence: CASSQDSGGGFYNEQFF. The CDR3 coding sequence is TGTGCCAGCAGCCAAGATTCCGGTGGGGGGTTTTACAATGAGCAGTTCTTC.

This chain connects TRBV11-2 to TRBJ2-5; no clear D. Germline values: CDR1 SGHAT, CDR2 FQNNGV. Trimming took off 1 base at V and 0 bases at J, with 15 bases between the two ends. The CDR3 is 17 residues long. The CDR3 protein is CASSLGRARKNQETQYF. The CDR3 bases are TGTGCCAGCAGCTTAGGAAGGGCCCGCAAAAACCAAGAGACCCAGTACTTC.

The CDR3 here is CASRTGSHPTGELFF. DNA of the CDR3: TGTGCCAGCAGAACAGGGTCCCATCCTACCGGGGAGCTGTTTTTT. The chain recombines TRBV27 with TRBJ2-2, with a weak D call TRBD1 (6 bases). CDR3 length equals 15 residues. Trimming left V 6 bases short and J 5 bases short, with 16 bases between. Germline values: CDR1 MNHEY, CDR2 SMNVEV (reference sequence).

This sequence joins TRBV28 and TRBJ2-3; 7 bases align to TRBD2. The CDR3 sequence is 15 residues long. V dropped 3 bases and J dropped 2; count of bases not matched to a gene: 5. Germline values: CDR1 MDHEN, CDR2 SYDVKM. CDR3 bases: TGTGCCAGCAGTTTCCTAGCGGAGATCACAGATACGCAGTATTTT. Its protein product is CASSFLAEITDTQYF.

V usage is TRBV18 and J usage is TRBJ2-7; 7 positions match TRBD2. V gave up 2 bases and J gave up 3 bases; unmatched junction bases: 7. This CDR3 has 15 residues. Germline V CDR1 and CDR2: KGHSH, LQKENI. The CDR3: CASSPDAGAGYEQYF. CDR3 DNA: TGTGCCAGCTCACCAGATGCGGGAGCGGGCTACGAGCAGTACTTC.

This clonotype was counted between two and nine times. The chain links TRBV7-8 to TRBJ1-5; 8 bases align to TRBD1. This CDR3 comprises 15 residues. Germline V gives CDR1 SGHVS, CDR2 FQNEAQ. Losses at the gene ends were 4 bases for V and 3 bases for J; bases not matched to a gene: 5. The CDR3 spells CASSSRDRFNQPQHF. Here the CDR3 DNA reads TGTGCCAGCAGCTCCCGGGACAGGTTCAATCAGCCCCAGCATTTT.

The sample holds a few counts of this clonotype. The V and J genes are TRBV7-9 and TRBJ2-7; 8 positions agree with TRBD1. The CDR3 contains 15 residues. CDR1 SEHNR and CDR2 FQNEAQ come from the germline V gene (reference sequence). The J segment lost 4 bases and the V segment lost 5 bases, leaving 10 bases of the junction unmatched. CDR3 residues: CASSDQRTGSYEQYV. The CDR3 coding sequence is TGTGCCAGCAGCGACCAAAGGACAGGGAGTTACGAGCAGTACGTC.

There are a few counts of this clonotype. This chain connects TRBV3-1 to TRBJ1-1; TRBD1 agrees at 11 bases. J gave up 6 bases and V 2 bases, and 5 bases lay outside the gene matches. The germline gives CDR1 LGHDT, CDR2 YNNKEL (reference sequence). CDR3 length: 15 residues. Here the CDR3 DNA reads TGTGCCAGCAGCCAAACCGGGACAGGGGGAGCTGAAGCTTTCTTT. Amino acids: CASSQTGTGGAEAFF.

This clonotype was detected only a few times. This sequence joins TRBV5-5 and TRBJ2-5; possible D gene TRBD2, 5 bases. In germline, CDR1 is SGHKS, CDR2 YYEKEE (reference sequence). The length of the CDR3 is 13 residues. Trimming took off 5 bases at V and 2 bases at J, with 10 bases between the two ends. Here the CDR3 DNA reads TGTGCCAGCAGAAAACCGGGACAAGAGACCCAGTACTTC. Encoded protein: CASRKPGQETQYF.

The genes are TRBV15 and TRBJ2-5, with D uncertain. This CDR3 region has 13 residues. With 3 bases removed from V and 9 bases from J, the gap between germline ends came to 14 bases. The germline V gene has CDR1 LNHNV and CDR2 YYDKDF (reference sequence). The CDR3 region has the DNA TGTGCCACCAGCAGGGCCGGTACATCACCCCAGTACTTC. It codes for CATSRAGTSPQYF. Looking up the rest from reference TRBV15 and TRBJ2-5 gives the full variable domain: DAMVIQNPRYQVTQFGKPVTLSCSQTLNHNVMYWYQQKSSQAPKLLFHYYDKDFNNEADTPDNFQSRRPNTSFCFLDIRSPGLGDTAMYLCATSRAGTSPQYFGPGTRLLVL.

The table lists this clonotype with many counts. This chain uses TRBV6-2 or TRBV6-3 with TRBJ2-5; 13 bases agree with TRBD2. Germline lookup yields CDR1 MNHEY and CDR2 SVGEGT. This CDR3 spans 15 amino acids. J was trimmed by 2 bases and V by 5 bases; bases with no gene match: 2. The CDR3 region is CASSPTSGGQETQYF. CDR3 DNA: TGTGCCAGCAGTCCGACTAGCGGGGGGCAAGAGACCCAGTACTTC.